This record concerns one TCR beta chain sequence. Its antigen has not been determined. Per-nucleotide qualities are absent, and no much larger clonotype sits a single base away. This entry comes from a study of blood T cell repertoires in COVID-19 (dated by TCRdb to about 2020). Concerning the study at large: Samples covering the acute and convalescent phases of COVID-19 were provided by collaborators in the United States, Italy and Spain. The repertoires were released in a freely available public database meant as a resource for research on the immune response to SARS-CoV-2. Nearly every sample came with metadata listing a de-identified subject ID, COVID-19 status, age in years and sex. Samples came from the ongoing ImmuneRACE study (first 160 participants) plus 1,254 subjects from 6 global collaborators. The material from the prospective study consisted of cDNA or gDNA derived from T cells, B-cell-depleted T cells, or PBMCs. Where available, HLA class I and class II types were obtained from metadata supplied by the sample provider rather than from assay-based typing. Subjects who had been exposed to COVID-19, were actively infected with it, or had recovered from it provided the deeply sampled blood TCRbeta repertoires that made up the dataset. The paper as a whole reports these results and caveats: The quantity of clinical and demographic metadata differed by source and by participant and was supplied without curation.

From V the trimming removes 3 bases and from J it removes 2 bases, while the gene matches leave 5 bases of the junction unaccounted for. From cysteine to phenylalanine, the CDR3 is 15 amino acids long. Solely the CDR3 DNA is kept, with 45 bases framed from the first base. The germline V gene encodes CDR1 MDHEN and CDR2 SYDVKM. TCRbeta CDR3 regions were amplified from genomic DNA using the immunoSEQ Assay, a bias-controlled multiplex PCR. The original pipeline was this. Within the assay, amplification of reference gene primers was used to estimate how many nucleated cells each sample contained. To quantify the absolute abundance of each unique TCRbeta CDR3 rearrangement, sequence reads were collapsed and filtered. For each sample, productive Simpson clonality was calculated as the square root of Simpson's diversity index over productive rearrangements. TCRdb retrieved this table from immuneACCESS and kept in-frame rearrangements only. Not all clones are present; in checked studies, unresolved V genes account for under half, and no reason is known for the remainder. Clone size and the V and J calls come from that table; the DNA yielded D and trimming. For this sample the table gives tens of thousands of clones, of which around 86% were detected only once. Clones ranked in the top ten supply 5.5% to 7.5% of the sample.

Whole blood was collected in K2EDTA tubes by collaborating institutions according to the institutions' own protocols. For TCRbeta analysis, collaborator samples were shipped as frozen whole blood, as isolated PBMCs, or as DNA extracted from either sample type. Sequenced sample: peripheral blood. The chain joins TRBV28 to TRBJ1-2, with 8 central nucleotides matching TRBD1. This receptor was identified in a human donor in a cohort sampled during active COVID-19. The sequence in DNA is TGTGCCAGCAGTTTCGGCACAGGGGGAAACTATGGCTACACCTTC. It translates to CASSFGTGGNYGYTF.